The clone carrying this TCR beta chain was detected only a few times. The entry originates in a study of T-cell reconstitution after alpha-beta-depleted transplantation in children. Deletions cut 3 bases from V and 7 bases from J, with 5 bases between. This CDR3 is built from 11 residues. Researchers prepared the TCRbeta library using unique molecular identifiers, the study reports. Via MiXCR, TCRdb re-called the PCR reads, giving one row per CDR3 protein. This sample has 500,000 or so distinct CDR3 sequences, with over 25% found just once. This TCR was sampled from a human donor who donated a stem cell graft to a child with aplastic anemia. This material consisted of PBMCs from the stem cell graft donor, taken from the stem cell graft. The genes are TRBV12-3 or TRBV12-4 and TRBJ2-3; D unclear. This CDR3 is CASSLVNTQYF. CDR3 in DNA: TGTGCCAGCAGTTTGGTAAATACGCAGTATTTT.